The present T cell receptor beta chain was sequenced within a study of CD8 T cells in ankylosing spondylitis. Study results and limitations: Within ankylosing spondylitis blood, a TCR beta motif made up of several highly homologous variants appeared to be characteristic.

In making TCR beta libraries, quantitative 5'-RACE with molecular barcodes was used. TCRdb re-called the 5' RACE reads through MiXCR, storing one row per CDR3 protein. This sample yields 250,000 or so distinct CDR3 sequences, of which around a tenth are seen a single time; 6.8% belongs to the top ten. This clonotype was counted ten times or more. As yet, its antigen is unknown. The CDR3 totals 14 residues. V was trimmed by 4 bases and J by 0 bases, leaving 12 bases between them. From germline, CDR1 is DFQATT and CDR2 SNEGSKA (reference sequence). The sequencing sample was made of blood, either unsorted or a sorted T cell fraction (not recorded which). The sequence was obtained from a male donor with ankylosing spondylitis or in good health (not recorded which). V gene TRBV20-1 combines with J gene TRBJ1-1; D remains unclear. In DNA, the CDR3 is TGCAGTGCTAACCCCCCTAGCATGAACACTGAAGCTTTCTTT. It encodes CSANPPSMNTEAFF.